This T cell receptor (beta chain) was identified in a study of T cell repertoires in cytomegalovirus infection. Notes on the study in general: CMV-specific TCR beta clonotypes restricted by HLA-C were the ones dominating the ex vivo response.

CDR1 and CDR2 from the germline V gene are LNHNV and YYDKDF (reference sequence). The trim removed 10 bases at V and 2 bases at J, leaving 5 bases unmatched. The CDR3 length is 16 residues. TCRdb re-analysed the reads in MiXCR, keeping a single row per CDR3 protein. The table has about 140,000 distinct CDR3 sequences, roughly 6.5% seen once. As concerns this clonotype: Its target is not known.

Sequenced: PBMCs. The sequence derives from a human donor in good health (CMV status not recorded). Some clones in this sample may be carry-over from other donors' samples. V and J are TRBV15 and TRBJ2-2, with TRBD2 matching 15 bases. CDR3 DNA sequence: TGTGCCATACGGACTAGCGGGGGGGATAACACCGGGGAGCTGTTTTTT. Residues: CAIRTSGGDNTGELFF.